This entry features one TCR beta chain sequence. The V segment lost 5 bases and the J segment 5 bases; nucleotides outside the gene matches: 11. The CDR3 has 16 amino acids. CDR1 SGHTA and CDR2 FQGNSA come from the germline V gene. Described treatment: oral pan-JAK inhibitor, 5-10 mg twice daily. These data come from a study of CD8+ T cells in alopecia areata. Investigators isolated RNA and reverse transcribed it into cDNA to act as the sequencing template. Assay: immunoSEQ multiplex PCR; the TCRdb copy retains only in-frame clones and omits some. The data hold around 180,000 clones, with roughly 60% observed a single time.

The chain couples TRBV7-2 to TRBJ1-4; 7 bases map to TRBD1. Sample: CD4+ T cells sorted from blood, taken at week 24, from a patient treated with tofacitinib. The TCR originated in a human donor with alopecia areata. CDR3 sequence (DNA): TGTGCCAGCAGCGCACCCCTGACAGGGCTCAATGAAAAACTGTTTTTT. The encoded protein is CASSAPLTGLNEKLFF.